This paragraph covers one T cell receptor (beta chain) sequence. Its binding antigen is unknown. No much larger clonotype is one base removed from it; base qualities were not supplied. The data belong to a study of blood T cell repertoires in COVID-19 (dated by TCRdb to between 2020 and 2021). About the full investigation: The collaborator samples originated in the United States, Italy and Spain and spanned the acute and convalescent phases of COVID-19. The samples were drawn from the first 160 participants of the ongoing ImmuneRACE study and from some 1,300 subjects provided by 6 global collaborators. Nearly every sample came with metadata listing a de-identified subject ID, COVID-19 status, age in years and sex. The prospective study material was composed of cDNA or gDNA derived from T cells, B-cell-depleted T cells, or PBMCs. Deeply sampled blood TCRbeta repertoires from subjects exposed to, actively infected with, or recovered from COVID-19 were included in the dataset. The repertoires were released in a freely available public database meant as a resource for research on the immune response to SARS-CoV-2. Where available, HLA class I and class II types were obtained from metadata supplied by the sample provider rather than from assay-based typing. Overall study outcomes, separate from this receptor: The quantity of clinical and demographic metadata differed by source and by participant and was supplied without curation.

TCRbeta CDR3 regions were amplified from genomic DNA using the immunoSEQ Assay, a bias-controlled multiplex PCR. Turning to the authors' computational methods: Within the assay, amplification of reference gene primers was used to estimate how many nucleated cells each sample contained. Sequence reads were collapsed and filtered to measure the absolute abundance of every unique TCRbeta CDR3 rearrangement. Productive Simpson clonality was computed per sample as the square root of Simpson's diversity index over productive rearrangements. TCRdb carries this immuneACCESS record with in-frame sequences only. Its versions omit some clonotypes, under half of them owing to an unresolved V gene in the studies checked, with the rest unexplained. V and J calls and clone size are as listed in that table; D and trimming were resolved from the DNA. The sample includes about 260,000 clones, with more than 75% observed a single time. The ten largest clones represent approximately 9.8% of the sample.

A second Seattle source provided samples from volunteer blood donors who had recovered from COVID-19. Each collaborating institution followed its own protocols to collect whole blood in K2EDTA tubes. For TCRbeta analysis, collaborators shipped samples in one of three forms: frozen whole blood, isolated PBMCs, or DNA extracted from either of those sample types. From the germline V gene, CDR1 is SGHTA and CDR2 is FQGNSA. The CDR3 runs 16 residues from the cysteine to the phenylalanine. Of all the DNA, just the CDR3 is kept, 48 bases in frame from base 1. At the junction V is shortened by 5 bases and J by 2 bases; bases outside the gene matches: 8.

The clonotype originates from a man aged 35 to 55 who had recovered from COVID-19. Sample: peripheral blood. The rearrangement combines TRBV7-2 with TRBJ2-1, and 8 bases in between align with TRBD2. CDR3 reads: CASSAAGTRTYNEQFF. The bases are TGTGCCAGCAGCGCGGCCGGGACTAGAACCTACAATGAGCAGTTCTTC.